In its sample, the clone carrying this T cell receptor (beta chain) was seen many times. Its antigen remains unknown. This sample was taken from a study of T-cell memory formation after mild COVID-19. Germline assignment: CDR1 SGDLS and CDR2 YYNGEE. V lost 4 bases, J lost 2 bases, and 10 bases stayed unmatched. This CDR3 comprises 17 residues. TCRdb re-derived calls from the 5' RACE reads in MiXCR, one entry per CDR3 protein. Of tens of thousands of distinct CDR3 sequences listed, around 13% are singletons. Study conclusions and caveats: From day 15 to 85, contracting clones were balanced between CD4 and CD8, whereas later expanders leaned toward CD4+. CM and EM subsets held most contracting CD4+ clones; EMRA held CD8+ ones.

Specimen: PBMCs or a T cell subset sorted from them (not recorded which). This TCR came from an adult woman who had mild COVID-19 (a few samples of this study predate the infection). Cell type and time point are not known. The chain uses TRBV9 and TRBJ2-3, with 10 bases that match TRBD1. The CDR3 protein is CASSSHWGQGPTDTQYF. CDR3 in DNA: TGTGCCAGCAGCTCCCATTGGGGACAGGGGCCCACAGATACGCAGTATTTT. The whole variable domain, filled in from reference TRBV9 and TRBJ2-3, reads DSGVTQTPKHLITATGQRVTLRCSPRSGDLSVYWYQQSLDQGLQFLIQYYNGEERAKGNILERFSAQQFPDLHSELNLSSLELGDSALYFCASSSHWGQGPTDTQYFGPGTRLTVL.